This entry features one TCR beta chain sequence. This sample is part of a study of blood T cell repertoires in COVID-19. Produced via immunoSEQ multiplex PCR; TCRdb's table is partial and in-frame only. Of about 83,000 clones in the sample, 90% were seen once. CDR3 length: 14 residues. Trimming shortened V by 2 bases and J by 0 bases, and 5 bases separated the two germline ends. Germline CDR1 and CDR2: LNHDA and SQIVND (reference sequence). The receptor was derived from a woman older than 75 with active or convalescent COVID-19. The sequencing input was peripheral blood. The chain carries TRBV19 and TRBJ1-3; no firm D call. The CDR3 DNA reads as TGTGCCAGTAGTATAAGGAGCTCTGGAAACACCATATATTTT. As protein: CASSIRSSGNTIYF.